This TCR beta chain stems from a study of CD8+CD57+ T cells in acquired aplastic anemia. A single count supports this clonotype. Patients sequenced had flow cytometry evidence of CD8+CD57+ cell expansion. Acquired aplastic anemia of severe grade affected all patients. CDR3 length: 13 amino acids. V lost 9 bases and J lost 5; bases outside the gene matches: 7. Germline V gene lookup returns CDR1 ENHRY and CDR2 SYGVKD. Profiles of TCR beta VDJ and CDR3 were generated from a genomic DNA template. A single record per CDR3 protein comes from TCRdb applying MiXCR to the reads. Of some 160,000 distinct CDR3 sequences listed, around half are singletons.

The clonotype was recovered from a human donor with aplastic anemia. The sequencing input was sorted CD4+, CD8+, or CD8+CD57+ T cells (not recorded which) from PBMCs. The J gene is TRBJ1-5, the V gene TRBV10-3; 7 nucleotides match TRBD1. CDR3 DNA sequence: TGTGCCATTACGGCAGACAGGGATCAGCCCCAGCATTTT. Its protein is CAITADRDQPQHF.